Below are 9 T cell receptor beta chains sequenced from a single sample in a study of blood T cell repertoires in COVID-19. Data came from immunoSEQ multiplex PCR; TCRdb stores just in-frame clones and leaves some out. The sample yields roughly 150,000 clones, 85% to 90% seen once. Specimen: peripheral blood. Source of these receptors: a woman aged 40 to 49 with acute or convalescent COVID-19.

The rearrangement links TRBV6-5 to TRBJ1-1; the D is unclear. CDR1 and CDR2 (germline): MNHEY, SVGAGI. V was cut by 7 bases and J by 1 base, with 13 bases left in between. The CDR3 covers 14 residues. CDR3 in amino acids: CASTSELTNTEAFF. The CDR3 DNA is TGTGCCAGCACCTCGGAGTTGACGAACACTGAAGCTTTCTTT.

The chain uses TRBV19 and TRBJ1-1, with a tentative D call TRBD1 (5 bases). Germline lookup yields CDR1 LNHDA and CDR2 SQIVND (reference sequence). This CDR3 comprises 16 residues. V lost 4 bases and J lost 4, with 19 bases in between. The CDR3 reads CASSTNRDFRITEAFF. The CDR3 region has the DNA TGTGCCAGTAGTACCAATCGGGACTTTCGGATCACTGAAGCTTTCTTT.

This clone was found once. This chain joins TRBV30 and TRBJ1-2; tentatively, D is TRBD1 (5 bases). The CDR3 length is 13 residues. V lost 4 bases to trimming and J lost 8 bases, with 17 bases between them. Germline values: CDR1 GTSNPN, CDR2 SVGIG (reference sequence). Written as DNA, the CDR3 is TGTGCCTGGAACCGCGACAGATTGGAAGGCTACACCTTC. Protein: CAWNRDRLEGYTF.

CDR3 DNA sequence: TGTGCCAGCAGTTACGCGGGCGGATCTCTTGAGCAGTTCTTC. Protein: CASSYAGGSLEQFF. This rearrangement joins TRBV6-5 to TRBJ2-1; D may be TRBD2 (5 bases). Trimming removed 2 bases at V and 9 bases at J, with 14 bases between. The CDR3 contains 14 residues. The germline gives CDR1 MNHEY, CDR2 SVGAGI.

The chain has TRBV6-6 and TRBJ2-7, with 9 bases that match TRBD2. CDR1 and CDR2 from the germline V gene are MNHNY and SVGAGI (reference sequence). The junction had 7 bases not matched to a gene; V was cut back by 10 bases and J by 3 bases. The CDR3 runs to 13 residues. CDR3: CATTGTSLYEQYF. Written as DNA, the CDR3 is TGTGCCACTACCGGGACTAGCCTCTACGAGCAGTACTTC.

The rearrangement links TRBV4-1 to TRBJ1-5; 11 bases match TRBD1. Germline CDR1 reads MGHRA; CDR2 reads YSYEKL. V dropped 0 bases and J dropped 3; count of bases not matched to a gene: 4. This CDR3 comprises 17 residues. The CDR3 coding sequence is TGCGCCAGCAGCCAAGATCCTGGACAGGGGGCCAATCAGCCCCAGCATTTT. Protein product: CASSQDPGQGANQPQHF.

CDR3 region: CASSPPVGGLAGAHEQYF. The CDR3 nucleotides are TGTGCCAGCAGTCCCCCCGTCGGGGGACTAGCGGGAGCCCACGAGCAGTACTTC. The V call is TRBV6-6, the J call TRBJ2-7, with 14 bases identical to TRBD2. The germline CDR1 and CDR2 sequences are MNHNY and SVGAGI (reference sequence). V shed 5 bases and J 5 bases; nucleotides not matched to a gene: 14. The CDR3 is 18 amino acids.

This clone was counted a single time. The chain recombines TRBV5-1 with TRBJ1-2; 9 bases align to TRBD1. This CDR3 has 18 residues. Looked up from germline, CDR1 is SGHRS and CDR2 is YFSETQ. Trimming cost V 4 bases and J 6 bases; bases outside gene matches: 19. The chain's CDR3 is CASSEIPGQGLVDDGYTF. CDR3 in DNA: TGCGCCAGCAGCGAAATTCCGGGACAGGGTCTCGTCGATGATGGCTACACCTTC.

The genes are TRBV6-5 and TRBJ2-3, with 8 bases fitting TRBD1. Germline V CDR1 and CDR2: MNHEY, SVGAGI. Trimming took 6 bases from V and 5 from J; bases not matched to a gene: 4. This CDR3 is built from 13 residues. CDR3 sequence: CASSGRGQDTQYF. DNA of the CDR3: TGTGCCAGCAGCGGCAGGGGGCAAGATACGCAGTATTTT.